Listed here are 2 T cell receptor beta chains from one sample, sequenced in a study of T cell responses to AZD1222 COVID-19 vaccine. Clones were read by immunoSEQ multiplex PCR, and TCRdb kept only the in-frame ones, dropping some. Found here are about 170,000 clones, just over 90% of them singletons; the top ten hold approximately 3%. The sample consisted of peripheral blood, taken on day 0 of AZD1222 vaccination. The receptors here all came from an adult in good health.

This clone was seen more than once but under ten times. The V gene is TRBV6-2 or TRBV6-3, the J gene TRBJ2-7, with D possibly matching TRBD1 (7 bases). Germline CDR1 and CDR2: MNHEY and SVGEGT. This CDR3 is 14 amino acids long. V lost 3 bases to trimming and J lost 5 bases, with 14 bases between them. CDR3: CASSYTRGVNEQYF. The CDR3 nucleotides are TGTGCCAGCAGTTATACCAGGGGGGTCAACGAGCAGTACTTC.

This clone was recorded once. This sequence joins TRBV18 and TRBJ1-1, with TRBD1 matching 8 bases. Germline-derived CDR1 and CDR2 are KGHSH and LQKENI. V shed 6 bases and J 5 bases; nucleotides not matched to a gene: 17. The CDR3 contains 17 residues. The CDR3 DNA reads TGTGCCAGCTCTCCTTCAGGACAGGGCTGGGATGGAACTGAAGCTTTCTTT. Translation gives CASSPSGQGWDGTEAFF.